Here is one TCR beta chain with its context. Trimming at V came to 6 bases and at J to 0 bases, leaving 2 bases not matched to a gene. The CDR3 runs 14 residues. Germline CDR1 is SNHLY and CDR2 is FYNNEI. Clones were sequenced by immunoSEQ multiplex PCR, and TCRdb holds only the in-frame ones, with some missing. The data hold some 150,000 clones, with 85% to 95% observed a single time. This record belongs to a study of control samples from healthy donors and cancer patients. The material sequenced was blood. The receptor's source is a woman aged 55-70 years in good health. The chain employs TRBV2 and TRBJ2-1, with TRBD1 matching over 7 bases. DNA for the CDR3: TGTGCCAGCAGGACAGGGAGCTCCTACAATGAGCAGTTCTTC. This encodes CASRTGSSYNEQFF.